A single sample is the source of the 6 T cell receptor beta chains below, sequenced in a study of blood T cell repertoires in COVID-19. TCRdb keeps only in-frame clones here, not all; method: immunoSEQ multiplex PCR. In the table there are around 250,000 clones, approximately 91% of which are singletons. The sample comprised PBMCs or T cells enriched from blood (not recorded which). These receptors were taken from a human donor in a cohort exposed to, infected with or recovered from COVID-19 (not recorded which). The donor label of this sample is uncertain.

The chain uses TRBV23-1 and TRBJ1-2, with TRBD1 identical over 7 bases. TRBV23-1 is treated as an ORF (open reading frame) with a function not yet certain. V trimming: 2 bases; J trimming: 7 bases; junction bases outside the gene matches: 7. CDR3 length equals 14 residues. CDR3 DNA: TGCGCCAGCAGTCAAGGGCGACAGGGTAGTGGCTACACCTTC. It encodes CASSQGRQGSGYTF.

The rearrangement joins TRBV27 to TRBJ1-2; D is undetermined. V was cut by 4 bases and J by 4 bases, with 19 bases left in between. Per germline, CDR1 MNHEY and CDR2 SMNVEV (reference sequence). The CDR3 is made up of 16 amino acids. CDR3 region: CASSSLLGRELYGYTF. The DNA of the CDR3 is TGTGCCAGCAGTTCTCTCCTCGGACGGGAGCTCTATGGCTACACCTTC.

This chain links TRBV30 with TRBJ1-4; D is perhaps TRBD1 (5 bases). The length of the CDR3 is 15 residues. Germline V gives CDR1 GTSNPN, CDR2 SVGIG (reference sequence). The V gene lost 3 bases and the J gene lost 0 bases, with 11 bases spanning the gap. The CDR3 reads CAWRAGPATNEKLFF. As DNA, the CDR3 is TGTGCCTGGAGGGCAGGGCCTGCAACTAATGAAAAACTGTTTTTT.

The J gene is TRBJ1-2, the V gene TRBV30; D not certain. The CDR3 has 13 residues. V was pared by 2 bases and J by 8 bases, with 15 bases between. Germline values: CDR1 GTSNPN, CDR2 SVGIG (reference sequence). The CDR3 DNA follows: TGTGCCTGGAGTACTCAACCGAGCGGAGGCTACACCTTC. As protein: CAWSTQPSGGYTF.

The V gene is TRBV6-5, the J gene TRBJ2-2, with 10 bases lining up with TRBD1. Per the germline V gene, CDR1 is MNHEY and CDR2 is SVGAGI. The CDR3 spans 15 residues. V lost 7 bases and J lost 3; bases outside the gene matches: 5. CDR3 loop: CASTDRGRDTGELFF. The DNA of the CDR3 is TGTGCCAGCACCGACAGGGGGCGAGACACCGGGGAGCTGTTTTTT.

This chain links TRBV2 with TRBJ2-3; TRBD2 matches 9 bases. Germline V CDR1 and CDR2: SNHLY, FYNNEI. The CDR3 extends over 18 amino acids. V dropped 3 bases and J dropped 3; count of bases not matched to a gene: 13. CDR3 protein: CASSDISVGLAGTDTQYF. DNA of the CDR3: TGTGCCAGCAGTGATATCAGCGTTGGGCTAGCGGGAACAGATACGCAGTATTTT.